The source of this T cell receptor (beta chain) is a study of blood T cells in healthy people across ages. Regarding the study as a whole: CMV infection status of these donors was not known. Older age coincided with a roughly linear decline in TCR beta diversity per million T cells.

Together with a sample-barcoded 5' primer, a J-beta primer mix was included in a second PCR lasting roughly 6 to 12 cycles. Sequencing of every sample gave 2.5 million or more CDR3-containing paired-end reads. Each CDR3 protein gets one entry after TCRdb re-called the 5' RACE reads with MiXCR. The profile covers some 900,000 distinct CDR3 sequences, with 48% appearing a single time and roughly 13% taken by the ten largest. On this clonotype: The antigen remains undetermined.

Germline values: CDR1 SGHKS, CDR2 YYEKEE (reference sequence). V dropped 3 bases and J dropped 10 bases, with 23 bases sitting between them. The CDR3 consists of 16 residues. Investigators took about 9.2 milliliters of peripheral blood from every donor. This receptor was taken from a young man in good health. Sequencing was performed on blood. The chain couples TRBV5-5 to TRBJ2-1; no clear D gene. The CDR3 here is CASSSSPDGRYYEQFF. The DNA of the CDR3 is TGTGCCAGCAGCTCGTCCCCTGACGGGCGGTACTACGAGCAGTTCTTC.